Each of the 22 T cell receptor beta chains below was sequenced from the same sample in a study of blood T cell repertoires in COVID-19 (dated by TCRdb to the early 2020s). Receptor libraries were prepared by the immunoSEQ multiplex PCR assay. Not all clones reach the TCRdb copy of this immuneACCESS table, which keeps in-frame sequences only. Checked studies attribute under half of the gap to unresolved V genes and leave the rest unexplained. In all, the sample holds nearly 95,000 clones, and 70% to 80% of those were seen once. The ten largest clonotypes hold about 16% of the sample. Sample: peripheral blood. The origin of the receptors is a human donor in a cohort sampled during active COVID-19.

The chain uses TRBV5-4 and TRBJ2-7; D is undetermined. This CDR3 has 12 amino acids. V lost 1 base and J lost 3, with 5 bases in between. Germline V CDR1 and CDR2: SGHNT, YYREEE (reference sequence). Here the CDR3 reads CASSLSGYEQYF. The CDR3 nucleotides read TGTGCCAGCAGCTTGTCCGGCTACGAGCAGTACTTC.

This clone was seen a few times. V and J are TRBV6-5 and TRBJ2-3; D is undetermined. The V gene lost 4 bases and the J gene lost 5 bases, with 19 bases spanning the gap. This CDR3 is 16 amino acids long. The V gene's germline CDR1 is MNHEY and CDR2 SVGAGI. Here the CDR3 reads CASSSRLSPVGDTQYF. In nucleotides, the CDR3 is TGTGCCAGCAGTTCCAGACTTTCCCCGGTGGGAGATACGCAGTATTTT.

CDR3 sequence: CASSAQRGPDTQYF. As DNA, the CDR3 is TGTGCCAGCAGTGCCCAGCGGGGTCCAGATACGCAGTATTTT. The V gene is TRBV2, the J gene TRBJ2-3, with 7 bases aligning to TRBD2. The V and J ends lost 4 bases and 4 bases, in that order; junction bases with no gene match: 5. The CDR3 is 14 amino acids. Germline V lookup: CDR1 SNHLY, CDR2 FYNNEI.

This clone came up a few times. This chain connects TRBV5-6 to TRBJ1-5; 8 bases agree with TRBD1. Germline V gene data show CDR1 as SGHDT and CDR2 as YYEEEE. CDR3 length: 15 amino acids. V lost 3 bases and J lost 7; bases outside the gene matches: 9. CDR3 sequence: CASSSNRGSWQPQHF. DNA for the CDR3: TGTGCCAGCAGCTCTAACAGGGGGTCGTGGCAGCCCCAGCATTTT.

This clone came up many times. This chain uses TRBV2 with TRBJ2-3, with a weak D call TRBD2 (6 bases). Germline V gene data show CDR1 as SNHLY and CDR2 as FYNNEI. There are 12 residues in the CDR3. With 6 bases removed from V and 4 bases from J, the gap between germline ends came to 8 bases. CDR3 DNA sequence: TGTGCCAGCAGGACTAGTCCAGATACGCAGTATTTT. Its translation: CASRTSPDTQYF.

The chain couples TRBV7-3 to TRBJ2-2; 8 bases match TRBD2. J lost 5 bases, V lost 3 bases, and 11 bases had no gene match. The CDR3 totals 17 residues. CDR1 is SGHTA and CDR2 is FQGTGA in the germline V gene. The DNA of the CDR3 is TGTGCCAGCAGCTTCGGCCCGGTAGCGGGGTATACCGGGGAGCTGTTTTTT. This sequence encodes CASSFGPVAGYTGELFF. The whole variable domain, filled in from reference TRBV7-3 and TRBJ2-2, reads GAGVSQTPSNKVTEKGKYVELRCDPISGHTALYWYRQSLGQGPEFLIYFQGTGAADDSGLPNDRFFAVRPEGSVSTLKIQRTERGDSAVYLCASSFGPVAGYTGELFFGEGSRLTVL.

The chain links TRBV27 to TRBJ2-2; a possible D gene is TRBD2 (6 bases). The CDR3 covers 15 residues. V lost 6 bases and J 3 bases, leaving 14 bases between the germline ends. Germline lookup yields CDR1 MNHEY and CDR2 SMNVEV (reference sequence). CDR3 DNA: TGTGCCAGCAGCCTCGGTAGCGGTGACACCGGGGAGCTGTTTTTT. It codes for CASSLGSGDTGELFF.

The chain links TRBV4-1 to TRBJ1-4, with D perhaps TRBD1 (6 bases). In germline, CDR1 is MGHRA, CDR2 YSYEKL. This CDR3 spans 16 amino acids. The V gene lost 0 bases and the J gene lost 10 bases, with 18 bases spanning the gap. Here the CDR3 reads CASSQETGRTEGKLFF. CDR3 DNA: TGCGCCAGCAGCCAAGAAACAGGGCGTACTGAAGGAAAACTGTTTTTT.

The rearrangement joins TRBV28 to TRBJ1-2, with unresolved D. Trimming shortened V by 4 bases and J by 5 bases, and 11 bases separated the two germline ends. Germline V gene data show CDR1 as MDHEN and CDR2 as SYDVKM. This CDR3 comprises 13 residues. The DNA for the CDR3 is TGTGCCAGCAGTTCTCCGGGTGATTATGGCTACACCTTC. It codes for CASSSPGDYGYTF.

This chain connects TRBV6-6 to TRBJ1-4, with TRBD1 identical over 7 bases. The CDR3 sequence is 16 residues long. V lost 1 base, J lost 10 bases, and 12 bases stayed unmatched. Germline assignment: CDR1 MNHNY and CDR2 SVGAGI (reference sequence). CDR3: CASSYFSKGASAKLFF. In DNA, the CDR3 is TGTGCCAGCAGTTACTTCTCCAAGGGGGCATCGGCAAAACTGTTTTTT.

The V gene is TRBV12-3 or TRBV12-4, the J gene TRBJ2-5; D is unclear. Trimming removed 3 bases at V and 7 bases at J, with 6 bases between. The CDR3 contains 11 residues. CDR3 sequence reads: CASSLSLTQYF. CDR3 sequence (DNA): TGTGCCAGCAGTTTGAGTTTGACCCAGTACTTC.

The chain employs TRBV7-9 and TRBJ2-2, with D uncertain. The germline gives CDR1 SEHNR, CDR2 FQNEAQ (reference sequence). Trimming shortened V by 1 base and J by 5 bases, and 5 bases separated the two germline ends. This CDR3 has 13 residues. The CDR3 coding sequence is TGTGCCAGCAGCTTAGAACAGACCGGGGAGCTGTTTTTT. This sequence encodes CASSLEQTGELFF.

V usage is TRBV4-2 and J usage is TRBJ1-2; no reliable D call. The V end lost 1 base, the J end lost 7 bases, and 10 bases lay between the germline ends. This CDR3 contains 13 residues. Germline V gives CDR1 LGHNA, CDR2 YNFKEQ. The CDR3 sequence is CASSQGGSFGYTF. The CDR3 DNA follows: TGTGCCAGCAGCCAAGGAGGGAGTTTTGGCTACACCTTC.

The chain links TRBV30 to TRBJ1-2, with D unresolved. Trimming stripped 1 base from V and 2 bases from J, with 11 bases between. The length of the CDR3 is 14 residues. Germline CDR1 reads GTSNPN; CDR2 reads SVGIG (reference sequence). In DNA, the CDR3 is TGTGCCTGGAGTGCGTCGACGGAGAACTATGGCTACACCTTC. It is translated as CAWSASTENYGYTF.

The gene calls are TRBV28 and TRBJ1-4; TRBD1 matches at 7 bases. Germline V gene data show CDR1 as MDHEN and CDR2 as SYDVKM. The CDR3 is made up of 18 amino acids. V trimming: 1 base; J trimming: 0 bases; junction bases outside the gene matches: 8. The CDR3: CASSLSPGQFATNEKLFF. Here the CDR3 DNA reads TGTGCCAGCAGTTTATCACCGGGACAGTTTGCAACTAATGAAAAACTGTTTTTT.

The gene calls are TRBV5-4 and TRBJ2-6; 8 bases agree with TRBD1. V shed 4 bases and J 2 bases; nucleotides not matched to a gene: 5. The CDR3 has 16 residues. The germline V gene encodes CDR1 SGHNT and CDR2 YYREEE (reference sequence). CDR3 bases: TGTGCCAGCAGCAGCCAACAGGGGGCTGGGGCCAACGTCCTGACTTTC. It codes for CASSSQQGAGANVLTF.

The V call is TRBV28, the J call TRBJ2-1, with 11 nucleotides matching TRBD2. The CDR3 is 13 amino acids. Looked up from germline, CDR1 is MDHEN and CDR2 is SYDVKM. The V gene end was trimmed by 10 bases and the J gene end by 6 bases; junction bases not matched to a gene: 5. CDR3 protein: CATVAGGFNEQFF. The CDR3 DNA sequence: TGTGCCACCGTAGCGGGGGGGTTCAATGAGCAGTTCTTC.

In its sample, this clone was seen a few times. V gene TRBV30 combines with J gene TRBJ1-1, with 8 positions matching TRBD1. The trim removed 2 bases at V and 1 base at J, leaving 15 bases unmatched. The CDR3 loop spans 18 amino acids. The germline V gene has CDR1 GTSNPN and CDR2 SVGIG (reference sequence). In DNA form, the CDR3 reads TGTGCCTGGAGTTTCCGACAGGGGATATCAGTGGAGAACACTGAAGCTTTCTTT. Translating it yields CAWSFRQGISVENTEAFF.

This clone has a single count. The chain employs TRBV18 and TRBJ2-5; D remains unclear. Between the trimmed V and J ends, which lost 6 bases and 2 bases, there was a span of 16 bases. Per the germline V gene, CDR1 is KGHSH and CDR2 is LQKENI. This CDR3 is 15 amino acids long. CDR3 in amino acids: CASSLGLALQETQYF. As DNA, the CDR3 is TGTGCCAGCTCCCTCGGGTTAGCCCTTCAAGAGACCCAGTACTTC. The complete variable domain, with remaining parts taken from reference TRBV18 and TRBJ2-5, reads NAGVMQNPRHLVRRRGQEARLRCSPMKGHSHVYWYRQLPEEGLKFMVYLQKENIIDESGMPKERFSAEFPKEGPSILRIQQVVRGDSAAYFCASSLGLALQETQYFGPGTRLLVL.

The chain combines TRBV6-5 with TRBJ1-4; no reliable D call. Trimming pared 2 bases from V and 7 bases from J, leaving 11 bases between. Germline loops: CDR1 MNHEY, CDR2 SVGAGI. The CDR3 contains 14 residues. The CDR3 reads CASSYGYGGEKLFF. The CDR3, as DNA: TGTGCCAGCAGTTACGGCTATGGAGGTGAAAAACTGTTTTTT.

The chain has TRBV28 and TRBJ2-7; the D gene is possibly TRBD1 (5 bases). Per germline, CDR1 MDHEN and CDR2 SYDVKM. The CDR3 runs 15 residues. The V end lost 7 bases, the J end lost 0 bases, and 16 bases lay between the germline ends. DNA of the CDR3: TGTGCCAGCAACCGGCCTGGGGCCAGCTCCTACGAGCAGTACTTC. Amino acid sequence: CASNRPGASSYEQYF.

V usage is TRBV6-5 and J usage is TRBJ2-3, with D uncertain. The CDR3 length is 14 residues. V was pared by 7 bases and J by 6 bases, with 17 bases between. Germline V CDR1 and CDR2: MNHEY, SVGAGI. The CDR3 DNA sequence: TGTGCCAGCAACCCAGCGAATGTCCCGGATACGCAGTATTTT. It yields the protein CASNPANVPDTQYF.